The present T cell receptor beta chain was sequenced within a study of blood T cell repertoires in COVID-19 (dated by TCRdb to the early 2020s). A note on the overall study: Samples from collaborators originated in the United States, Italy and Spain and spanned both the acute and convalescent phases of COVID-19. Samples came from the ongoing ImmuneRACE study (first 160 participants) plus 1,254 subjects from 6 global collaborators. A freely available public database, intended as a resource for researchers studying the immune response to SARS-CoV-2, is where the repertoires were released. The material from the prospective study consisted of cDNA or gDNA derived from T cells, B-cell-depleted T cells, or PBMCs. Subjects who had been exposed to COVID-19, were actively infected with it, or had recovered from it provided the deeply sampled blood TCRbeta repertoires that made up the dataset. A de-identified subject ID, COVID-19 status, age in years and sex were almost always included in the sample metadata. Where available, HLA class I and class II types were obtained from metadata supplied by the sample provider rather than from assay-based typing. The full study reports these points: How much clinical and demographic metadata was included differed by source and by participant, and the metadata was provided uncurated.

The collaborating institutions used their own protocols to collect whole blood in K2EDTA tubes. Collaborator samples were shipped for TCRbeta analysis as frozen whole blood, isolated PBMCs, or DNA extracted from either sample type. This clone was observed a handful of times. It lacks a known antigen. Base qualities are missing; no much larger clone stands one base away. The immunoSEQ Assay, a bias-controlled multiplex PCR, was used to amplify TCRbeta CDR3 regions from genomic DNA. On the authors' methods: Within the assay, amplification of reference gene primers was used to estimate how many nucleated cells each sample contained. To quantify the absolute abundance of each unique TCRbeta CDR3 rearrangement, sequence reads were collapsed and filtered. Productive Simpson clonality was computed per sample as the square root of Simpson's diversity index over productive rearrangements. The clones in this table, taken by TCRdb from immuneACCESS, are in-frame only. Not every clone is retained; where verified, under half of the shortfall comes from an unresolved V gene, and the cause of the rest is unknown. V, J and clone size were drawn from that table, and D and trimming were deduced from the DNA. The sample table lists under 200,000 clones, around 87% of them with a count of one. Roughly 2.6% of the sample goes to the ten largest clones.

The CDR3 runs 14 residues from the cysteine to the phenylalanine. The DNA shown is the 42-base CDR3, in frame from base 1. As encoded in the germline V gene (reference sequence), CDR1 is SEHNR while CDR2 is FQNEAQ. V and J are truncated by 5 bases and 3 bases respectively, leaving an intervening sequence of 13 bases. Rearrangement joined TRBV7-9 to TRBJ2-5; the D gene is perhaps TRBD1, from 5 matching bases. This TCR came from a man aged 35-49 years with active or convalescent COVID-19. The specimen sequenced was peripheral blood. The CDR3 is CASSPPGREETQYF. The nucleotides are TGTGCCAGCAGCCCCCCAGGGCGAGAAGAGACCCAGTACTTC.